This record covers a single T cell receptor beta chain. Produced via immunoSEQ multiplex PCR; TCRdb's table is partial and in-frame only. The top ten hold 0.37% of the sample, which has about 44,000 clones, 96% seen once. V dropped 0 bases and J dropped 5 bases, with 11 bases sitting between them. The CDR3 runs to 15 residues. Germline CDR1 SGHRS, CDR2 YFSETQ. The data originate from a study of technical replicates of blood from a few donors. The sequenced material came from T cells isolated from PBMCs. The receptor was isolated from a human donor in good health. The rearrangement joins TRBV5-1 to TRBJ2-2; TRBD2 is a possible D gene (5 bases). DNA of the CDR3: TGCGCCAGCAGCTTGGGGGCTAGCCCGACCGGGGAGCTGTTTTTT. Amino acids: CASSLGASPTGELFF.